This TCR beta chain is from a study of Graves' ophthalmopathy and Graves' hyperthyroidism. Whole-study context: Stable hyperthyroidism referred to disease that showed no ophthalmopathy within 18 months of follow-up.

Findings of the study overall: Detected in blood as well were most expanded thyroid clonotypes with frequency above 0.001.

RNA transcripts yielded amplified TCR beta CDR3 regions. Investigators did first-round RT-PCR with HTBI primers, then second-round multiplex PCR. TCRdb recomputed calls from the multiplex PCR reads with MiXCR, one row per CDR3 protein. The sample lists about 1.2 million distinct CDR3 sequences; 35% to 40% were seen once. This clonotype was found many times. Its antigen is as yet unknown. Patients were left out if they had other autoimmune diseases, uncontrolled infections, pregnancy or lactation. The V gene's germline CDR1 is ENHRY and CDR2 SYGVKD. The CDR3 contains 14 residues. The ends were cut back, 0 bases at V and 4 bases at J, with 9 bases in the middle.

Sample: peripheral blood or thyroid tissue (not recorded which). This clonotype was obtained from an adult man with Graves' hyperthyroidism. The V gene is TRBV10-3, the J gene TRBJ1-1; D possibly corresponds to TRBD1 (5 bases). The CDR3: CAISESGGGTEAFF. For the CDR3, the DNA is TGTGCCATCAGTGAGTCGGGGGGGGGCACTGAAGCTTTCTTT.